The sequence of this T cell receptor (beta chain) was determined in a study of response to subunit inactivated influenza vaccine. General study findings and limits: Few new T cells, the authors suggested, are recruited by each seasonal influenza vaccination.

The CDR3 spans 14 residues. Trimming removed 2 bases from V and 4 bases from J, with 9 bases in between. Germline V gene sequence: CDR1 SNHLY, CDR2 FYNNEI. TCRdb passed the RT-PCR reads through MiXCR, listing each CDR3 protein once. The sample yields more than 250,000 distinct CDR3 sequences, just over 20% seen once. This clonotype was seen at least ten times. Its antigen is as yet unknown. Source: PBMCs from blood, taken 21 months after vaccination. The genes are TRBV2 and TRBJ1-3; D possibly corresponds to TRBD1 (5 bases). This clonotype originated in a man aged 50 to 69 who received an inactivated influenza vaccine. In DNA, the CDR3 is TGTGCCAGCAGTGAATCAGGGTCAGGAAACACCATATATTTT. It is translated as CASSESGSGNTIYF.